This T cell receptor (beta chain) was recorded in a study of T cell responses to AZD1222 COVID-19 vaccine. Study-level results: Clonal diversity may have been underestimated in mostly white British donors.

Data came from immunoSEQ multiplex PCR; TCRdb stores just in-frame clones and leaves some out. This sample carries some 150,000 clones, 86% of them seen once, and the ten largest clones take roughly 5.1%. Germline assignment: CDR1 SGHRS and CDR2 YFSETQ. This CDR3 has 17 amino acids. Notes on this clone: Its antigen is unidentified. The junction shows a germline mismatch at one end, possibly a read error. The same CDR3 can be traced to other DNA sequences in this sample.

The chain uses TRBV5-1 and TRBJ2-3, with 8 bases that match TRBD1. The sequence derives from an adult who received the AZD1222 COVID-19 vaccine. Sequenced material: peripheral blood, taken 28 days after the second AZD1222 dose. The CDR3 region has the DNA TGTGCCAGCAGCCTAGAGCCAACAGGGGGGAGCACAGATACGCAGTATTTT. Protein product: CASSLEPTGGSTDTQYF.